A selection of T cell receptor beta chains follows, all from one sample in a study of blood T cells in healthy people across ages. Using its own MiXCR run on the 5' RACE reads, TCRdb lists one record per CDR3 protein. The table records roughly 500,000 distinct CDR3 sequences, approximately 25% of them present only once. Sequencing input: blood. The receptor set was obtained from a woman aged 70-85 years in good health. The conserved cysteine and the conserved F or W are not part of the CDR3 here. Size tells how often a clone was seen (once, few, many) or the class of an expanded clone, and some rows leave it out.

abundance | v_gene | CDR3aa
NA | TRBV29-1 | SVRTSGGGEQF
few | TRBV12-3/TRBV12-4 | ASSLYREGLTDTQY
NA | TRBV6-2/TRBV6-3 | ASSYSGTESFYGYT
NA | TRBV3-1 | ASTPEPGGTDQETQY
NA | TRBV20-1 | SASGGWEETQY
few | TRBV11-3 | ASSHTRGQETQY
NA | TRBV6-5 | ASSYSMEGGGHYNSPLH
many | TRBV7-2 | ASSLNNRETSPLH
NA | TRBV7-2 | ASSLTMSGAYEQY
few | TRBV6-2/TRBV6-3 | ASSRRGGTDEQF
few | TRBV7-2 | ASSPLGTTQY
NA | TRBV10-3 | AISDISGAGETQY
many | TRBV20-1 | SAQRTSGVVEQF
once | TRBV2 | ASIGQLHDYGYT
NA | TRBV7-2 | ASSFQRAYEQY
NA | TRBV7-9 | ASSLADLSNYGYT
NA | TRBV5-1 | ASSPSRQGLEAF
few | TRBV7-2 | ASSLSRFGVDRYQETQY
NA | TRBV12-3/TRBV12-4 | ASSLVSDLTDTQY
few | TRBV7-9 | ASSHRDWDEKLF
many | TRBV29-1 | SVTTGFLAEAF
many | TRBV7-9 | ASSLALETQY
NA | TRBV4-3 | ASSQRTGANTGELF
NA | TRBV12-3/TRBV12-4 | ASSPQSPNGQPQH
few | TRBV24-1 | ATSPESQETQY
many | TRBV7-7 | ASSRDRASETQY
once | TRBV14 | ASSQDVGTGYNEQF
NA | TRBV10-3 | AITSPPGSYNEQF
few | TRBV7-9 | ASSLDNLNTEAF
few | TRBV15 | ATSRGVETQY
NA | TRBV6-2/TRBV6-3 | ASSYSIERAYSYEQY
NA | TRBV5-1 | ASSFGSGGHTIQETQY
NA | TRBV21-1 | ASSKEFKFAGAQY
NA | TRBV7-9 | ASSWASGQGYQPQH
few | TRBV19 | ASNTLSRAGKQETQY
many | TRBV19 | ASSIGGYDEQY
many | TRBV6-2/TRBV6-3 | ASSPGLASEQY
NA | TRBV29-1 | SAPGGGIRVSDTQY
few | TRBV29-1 | SFQGSGYEQY
NA | TRBV9 | ASRGPGTGGRNEQF
few | TRBV20-1 | SAWVPIGYT
NA | TRBV5-1 | ASSLQLPGQGIEAF
NA | TRBV4-3 | ASSQDFEGYGYT
few | TRBV7-8 | ASSLEGGWSYNEQF
NA | TRBV12-3/TRBV12-4 | ASSTGQSSSYEQY
NA | TRBV7-9 | ASSLAASLAYEQY
many | TRBV27 | ASSRDRDNYGYT
NA | TRBV20-1 | SANDPGTDTQY
few | TRBV5-1 | ASRRGLQETQY
few | TRBV6-2/TRBV6-3 | ASSYPRSLRNSPLH
NA | TRBV5-1 | ASSSQGTWEETQY
few | TRBV20-1 | SAYSRGYGYT
NA | TRBV6-1 | ASSIWGGRADTQY
NA | TRBV18 | ASSPLGLAGNGNEQF
few | TRBV4-3 | ASSQSDRYNSPLH
few | TRBV5-5 | AGSLTGGADTQY
few | TRBV20-1 | SAGQGKNYGYT
few | TRBV5-3 | ARSLYGLVIDEQF
once | TRBV29-1 | SVLGPPPHLVQF